This T cell receptor beta chain appears in the sequencing data of a study of CD8 T cells in ankylosing spondylitis. Library preparation for TCR beta used quantitative 5'-RACE with molecular barcodes. TCRdb reanalysed the 5' RACE reads using MiXCR and keeps one entry per CDR3 protein. The repertoire holds about 150,000 distinct CDR3 sequences, with under 45% as singletons. CDR1 is DFQATT, CDR2 SNEGSKA, per germline (reference sequence). Between the trimmed V and J ends, which lost 6 bases and 9 bases, there was a span of 15 bases. The CDR3 has 13 residues. Study results and limitations: In ankylosing spondylitis patients, matched synovial fluid reportedly showed significant enrichment of disease-linked clones. Blood of patients with ankylosing spondylitis appeared to be characterized by a TCR beta motif of several highly homologous variants. Disease-linked clones bore a CD8+ phenotype and were relatively rare in peripheral blood.

Comments on this clonotype: Antigen: not known.

The TCR originated in a male donor with ankylosing spondylitis. V usage is TRBV20-1 and J usage is TRBJ1-6; TRBD1 is a possible D gene (5 bases). The sample was synovial fluid, either unsorted or a sorted T cell fraction (not recorded which). The CDR3: CSAFPSGGSPLHF. Here the CDR3 DNA reads TGCAGTGCCTTCCCCTCCGGGGGTTCACCCCTCCACTTT.